This T cell receptor (beta chain) was recovered during a study of CD8+CD57+ T cells in acquired aplastic anemia. The TCR beta profiling, which covered VDJ combination and CDR3 sequence, was carried out using genomic DNA as the template. TCRdb ran MiXCR on the reads and lists one entry per CDR3 protein. The sample includes hundreds of thousands of distinct CDR3 sequences, approximately 55% of them seen just once. This CDR3 is built from 15 residues. V dropped 2 bases and J dropped 4 bases, with 10 bases sitting between them. CDR1 and CDR2 from the germline V gene are SGHKS and YYEKEE (reference sequence).

The sample comprised sorted CD4+, CD8+, or CD8+CD57+ T cells (not recorded which) from PBMCs. The chain combines TRBV5-5 with TRBJ2-6, with D possibly matching TRBD2 (5 bases). The TCR originated in a human donor with severe aplastic anemia or a healthy control (not recorded which). The CDR3 nucleotides read TGTGCCAGCAGCTTAATGGTAGCGGGGGCCAACGTCCTGACTTTC. Its translation: CASSLMVAGANVLTF.